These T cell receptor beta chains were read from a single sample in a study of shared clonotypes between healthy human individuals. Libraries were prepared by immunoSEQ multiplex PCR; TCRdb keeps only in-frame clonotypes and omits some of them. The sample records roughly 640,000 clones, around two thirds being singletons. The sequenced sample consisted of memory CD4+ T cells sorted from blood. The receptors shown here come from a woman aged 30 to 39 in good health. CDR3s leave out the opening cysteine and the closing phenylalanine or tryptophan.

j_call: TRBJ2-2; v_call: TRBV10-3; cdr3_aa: APPRTGELF
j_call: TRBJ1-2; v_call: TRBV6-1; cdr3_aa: ASSDFTGNYGYT
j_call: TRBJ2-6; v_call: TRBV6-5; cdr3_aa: ASKSGGAGANVLT
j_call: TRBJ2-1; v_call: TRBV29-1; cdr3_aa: SVAEGDNEQF
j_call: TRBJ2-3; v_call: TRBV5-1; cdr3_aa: ASSPGLAGDVDTQY
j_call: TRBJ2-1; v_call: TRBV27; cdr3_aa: ASSTPSSGPYNEQF
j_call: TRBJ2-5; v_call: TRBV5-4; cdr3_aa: ASSLARGGETQY
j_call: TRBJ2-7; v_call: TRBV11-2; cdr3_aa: ASSLAYEQY
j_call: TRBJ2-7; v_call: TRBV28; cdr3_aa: ASSSPDRVFYEQY
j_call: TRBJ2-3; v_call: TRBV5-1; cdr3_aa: ASSLLLAGVKDTQY
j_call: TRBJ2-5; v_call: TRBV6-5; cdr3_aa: ASSYSYRQETQY
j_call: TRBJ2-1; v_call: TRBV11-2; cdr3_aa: ASSHREGVYNEQF
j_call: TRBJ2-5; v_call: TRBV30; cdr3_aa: AWSVRLTSGGQETQY
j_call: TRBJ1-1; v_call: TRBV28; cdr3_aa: ASTRGTMNTEAF
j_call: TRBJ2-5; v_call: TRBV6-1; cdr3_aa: ASSEDSSSGPWAQY
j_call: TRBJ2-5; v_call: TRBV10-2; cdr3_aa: ASSTGQGRETQY
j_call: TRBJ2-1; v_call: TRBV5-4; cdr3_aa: ASSQAGTGADNEQF
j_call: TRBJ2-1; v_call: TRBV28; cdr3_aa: ASSPRQASSYNEQF
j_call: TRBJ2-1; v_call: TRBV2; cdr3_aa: ASKRSGDNEQF
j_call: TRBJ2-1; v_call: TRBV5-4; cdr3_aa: ASSMDDRGTNEQF
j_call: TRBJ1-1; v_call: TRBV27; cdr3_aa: ASSYDGMNTEAF
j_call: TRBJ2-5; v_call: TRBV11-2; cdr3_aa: ASSFPNAYKETQY
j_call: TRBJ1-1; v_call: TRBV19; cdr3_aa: ASSMEHLNTEAF
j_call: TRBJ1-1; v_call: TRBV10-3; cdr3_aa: ATERGQNTEAF
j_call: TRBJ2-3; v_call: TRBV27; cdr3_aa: ASSLGSGLSTDTQY
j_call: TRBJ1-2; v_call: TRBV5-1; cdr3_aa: ASSLGPGQGHGYT
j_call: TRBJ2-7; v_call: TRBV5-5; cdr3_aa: ASSLQGLAGDSRY
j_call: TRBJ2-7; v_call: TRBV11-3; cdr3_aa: ASSSVCRSPSPHEQY
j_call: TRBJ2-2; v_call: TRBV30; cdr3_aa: AWSPQTDGELF
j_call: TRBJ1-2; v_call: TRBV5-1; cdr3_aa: ASSSRGGENNYGYT
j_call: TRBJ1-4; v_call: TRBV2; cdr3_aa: ASSVDRIVEKLF
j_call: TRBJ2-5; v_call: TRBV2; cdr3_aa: GTGQGTGETQY
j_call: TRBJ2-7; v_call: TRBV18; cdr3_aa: ASSPSRTLSYEQY
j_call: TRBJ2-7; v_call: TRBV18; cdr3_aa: ASSYNRDEQY
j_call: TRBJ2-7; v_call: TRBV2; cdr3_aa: ASRDVTYEQY
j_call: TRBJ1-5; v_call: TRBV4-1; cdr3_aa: ASSQDSGGQPQH
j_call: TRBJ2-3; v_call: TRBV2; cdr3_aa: ASSPQLAGVTDTQY
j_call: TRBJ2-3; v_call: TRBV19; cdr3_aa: ASRAGEFTDTQY
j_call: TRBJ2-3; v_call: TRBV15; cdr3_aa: ATSPRGTSQDTQY
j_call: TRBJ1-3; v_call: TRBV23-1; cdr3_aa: ASSQFSGTGNTIY
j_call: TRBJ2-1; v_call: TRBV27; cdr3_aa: ASSLLVSINRGVHNEQF
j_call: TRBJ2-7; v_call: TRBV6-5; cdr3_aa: ASSYDRYEQY